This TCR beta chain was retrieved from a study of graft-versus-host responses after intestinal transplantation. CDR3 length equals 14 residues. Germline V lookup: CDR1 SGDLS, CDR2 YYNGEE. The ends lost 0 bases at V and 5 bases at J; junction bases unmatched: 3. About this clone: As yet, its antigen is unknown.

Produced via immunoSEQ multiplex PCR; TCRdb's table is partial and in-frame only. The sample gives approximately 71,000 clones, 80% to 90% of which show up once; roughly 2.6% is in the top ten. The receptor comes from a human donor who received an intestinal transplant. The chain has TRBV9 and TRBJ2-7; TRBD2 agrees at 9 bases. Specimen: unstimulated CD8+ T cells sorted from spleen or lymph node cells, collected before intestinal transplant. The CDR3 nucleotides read TGTGCCAGCAGCGTAGGCGGGAGGGCCGACGAGCAGTACTTC. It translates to CASSVGGRADEQYF. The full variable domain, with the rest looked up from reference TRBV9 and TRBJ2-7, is DSGVTQTPKHLITATGQRVTLRCSPRSGDLSVYWYQQSLDQGLQFLIQYYNGEERAKGNILERFSAQQFPDLHSELNLSSLELGDSALYFCASSVGGRADEQYFGPGTRLTVT.